The sequence of this T cell receptor (beta chain) was determined in a study of shared T cell receptors in the human thymus. In germline, CDR1 is SGHTA, CDR2 FQGNSA. The ends lost 5 bases at V and 6 bases at J; junction bases unmatched: 6. The CDR3 loop spans 15 amino acids. With respect to this clone: The sample carries other DNA sequences with the same CDR3.

Assay used: immunoSEQ multiplex PCR; TCRdb lists only in-frame clones, some missing. Altogether about 610,000 clones are present, approximately 87% being singletons, with the ten largest covering around 0.0099%. These data also formed part of another study, on human thymus T cells.

The chain recombines TRBV7-2 with TRBJ2-7; 14 nucleotides match TRBD2. The TCR was taken from a boy under two years old with a congenital heart defect. Sequencing was performed on thymocytes. The CDR3 region has the DNA TGTGCCAGCAGCCCGGGACTAGCGGGAGAAGGCGAGCAGTACTTC. It yields the protein CASSPGLAGEGEQYF.